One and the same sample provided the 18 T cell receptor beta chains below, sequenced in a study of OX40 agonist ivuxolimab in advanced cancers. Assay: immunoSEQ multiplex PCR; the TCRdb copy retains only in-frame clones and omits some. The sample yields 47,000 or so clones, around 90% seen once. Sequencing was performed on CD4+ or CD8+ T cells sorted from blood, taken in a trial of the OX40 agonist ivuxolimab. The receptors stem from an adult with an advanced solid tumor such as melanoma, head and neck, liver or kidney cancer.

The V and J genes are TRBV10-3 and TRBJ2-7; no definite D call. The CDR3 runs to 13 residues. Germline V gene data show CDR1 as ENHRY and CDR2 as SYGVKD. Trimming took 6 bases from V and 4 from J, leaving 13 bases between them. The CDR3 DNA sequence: TGTGCCATCAGCCCGGGTAAACCTTACGAGCAGTACTTC. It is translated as CAISPGKPYEQYF.

CDR3 amino acids: CASSSTGLSGNTIYF. The CDR3 DNA is TGTGCCAGCAGCTCAACAGGCCTCTCTGGAAACACCATATATTTT. The rearrangement joins TRBV5-5 to TRBJ1-3; TRBD1 is a possible D gene (5 bases). V lost 3 bases, J lost 0 bases, and 10 bases lay in between. The CDR3 runs to 15 residues. The germline V gene has CDR1 SGHKS and CDR2 YYEKEE (reference sequence).

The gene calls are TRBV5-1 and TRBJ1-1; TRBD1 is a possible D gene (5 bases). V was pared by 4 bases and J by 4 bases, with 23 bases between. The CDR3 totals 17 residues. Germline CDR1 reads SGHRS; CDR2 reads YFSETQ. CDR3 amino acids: CASSPSTMGLGGTEAFF. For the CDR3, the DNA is TGCGCCAGCAGCCCCTCAACAATGGGACTGGGGGGCACTGAAGCTTTCTTT.

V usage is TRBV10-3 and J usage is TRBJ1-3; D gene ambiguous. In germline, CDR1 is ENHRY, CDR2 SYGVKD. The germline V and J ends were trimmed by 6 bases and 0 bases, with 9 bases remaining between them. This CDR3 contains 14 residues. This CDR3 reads CAISNEDSGNTIYF. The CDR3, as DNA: TGTGCCATCAGCAATGAAGACTCTGGAAACACCATATATTTT.

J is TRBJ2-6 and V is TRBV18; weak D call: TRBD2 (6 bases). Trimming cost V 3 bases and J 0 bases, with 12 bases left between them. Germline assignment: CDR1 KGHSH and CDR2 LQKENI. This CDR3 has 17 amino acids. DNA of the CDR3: TGTGCCAGCTCACCGTGGGGAGGAAACTCTGGGGCCAACGTCCTGACTTTC. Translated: CASSPWGGNSGANVLTF.

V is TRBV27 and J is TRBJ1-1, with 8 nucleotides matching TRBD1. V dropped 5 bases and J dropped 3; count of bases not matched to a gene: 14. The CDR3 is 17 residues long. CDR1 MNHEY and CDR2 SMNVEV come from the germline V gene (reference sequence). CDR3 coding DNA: TGTGCCAGCAGTATTTACCCCGGGACAGGATACGACACTGAAGCTTTCTTT. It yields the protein CASSIYPGTGYDTEAFF.

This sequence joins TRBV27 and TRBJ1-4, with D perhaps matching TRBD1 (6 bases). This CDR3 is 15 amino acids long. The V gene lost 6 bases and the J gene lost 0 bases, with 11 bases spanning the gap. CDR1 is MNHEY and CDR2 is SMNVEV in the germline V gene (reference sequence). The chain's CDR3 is CASSKGQPTNEKLFF. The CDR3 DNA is TGTGCCAGCAGCAAAGGACAGCCAACTAATGAAAAACTGTTTTTT.

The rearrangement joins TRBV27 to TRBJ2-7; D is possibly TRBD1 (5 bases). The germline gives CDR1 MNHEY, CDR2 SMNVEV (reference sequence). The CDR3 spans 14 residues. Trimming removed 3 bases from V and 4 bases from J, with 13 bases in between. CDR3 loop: CASSFLGHMYEQYF. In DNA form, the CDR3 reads TGTGCCAGCAGTTTCCTAGGACATATGTACGAGCAGTACTTC.

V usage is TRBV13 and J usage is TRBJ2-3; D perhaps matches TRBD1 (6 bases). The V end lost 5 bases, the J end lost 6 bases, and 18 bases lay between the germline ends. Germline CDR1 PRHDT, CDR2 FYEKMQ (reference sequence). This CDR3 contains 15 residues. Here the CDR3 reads CASSGQMGAGDTQYF. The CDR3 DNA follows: TGTGCCAGCAGCGGACAGATGGGGGCCGGGGATACGCAGTATTTT.

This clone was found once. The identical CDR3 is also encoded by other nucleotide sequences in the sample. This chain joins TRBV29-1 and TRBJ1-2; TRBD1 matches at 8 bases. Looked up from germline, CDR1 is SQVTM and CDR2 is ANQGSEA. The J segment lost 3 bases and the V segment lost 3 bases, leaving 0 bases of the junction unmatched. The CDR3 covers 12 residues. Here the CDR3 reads CSVEDRDYGYTF. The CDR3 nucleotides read TGCAGCGTTGAGGACAGGGACTATGGCTACACCTTC. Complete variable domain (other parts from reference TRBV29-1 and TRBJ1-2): SAVISQKPSRDICQRGTSLTIQCQVDSQVTMMFWYRQQPGQSLTLIATANQGSEATYESGFVIDKFPISRPNLTFSTLTVSNMSPEDSSIYLCSVEDRDYGYTFGSGTRLTVV.

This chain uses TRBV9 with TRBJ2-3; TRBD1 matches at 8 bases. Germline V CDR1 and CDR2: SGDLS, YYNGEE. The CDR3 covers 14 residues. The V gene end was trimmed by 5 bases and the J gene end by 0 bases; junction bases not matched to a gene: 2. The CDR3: CASSWTGSTDTQYF. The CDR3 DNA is TGTGCCAGCAGTTGGACAGGGAGCACAGATACGCAGTATTTT.

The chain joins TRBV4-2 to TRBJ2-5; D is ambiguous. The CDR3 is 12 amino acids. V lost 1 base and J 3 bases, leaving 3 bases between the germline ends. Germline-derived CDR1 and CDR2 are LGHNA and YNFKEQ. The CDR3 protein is CASSQGKETQYF. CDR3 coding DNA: TGTGCCAGCAGCCAAGGGAAAGAGACCCAGTACTTC.

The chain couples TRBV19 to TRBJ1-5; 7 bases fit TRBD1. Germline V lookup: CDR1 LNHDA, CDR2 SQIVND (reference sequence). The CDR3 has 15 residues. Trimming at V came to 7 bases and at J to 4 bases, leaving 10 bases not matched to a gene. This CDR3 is CASTSGDSENQPQHF. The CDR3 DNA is TGTGCCAGTACCTCGGGGGACAGCGAAAATCAGCCCCAGCATTTT.

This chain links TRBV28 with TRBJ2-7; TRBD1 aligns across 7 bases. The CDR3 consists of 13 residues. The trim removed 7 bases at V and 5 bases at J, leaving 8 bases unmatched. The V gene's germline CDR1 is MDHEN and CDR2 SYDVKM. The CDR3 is CASMAGGLHEQYF. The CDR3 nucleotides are TGTGCCAGCATGGCAGGGGGTCTCCACGAGCAGTACTTC.

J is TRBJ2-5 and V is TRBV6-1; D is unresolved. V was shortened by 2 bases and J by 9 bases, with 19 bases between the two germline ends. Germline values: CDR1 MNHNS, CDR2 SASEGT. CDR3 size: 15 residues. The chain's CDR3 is CASSEPDLISKAQYF. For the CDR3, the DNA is TGTGCCAGCAGTGAACCCGATCTTATTTCTAAGGCCCAGTACTTC.

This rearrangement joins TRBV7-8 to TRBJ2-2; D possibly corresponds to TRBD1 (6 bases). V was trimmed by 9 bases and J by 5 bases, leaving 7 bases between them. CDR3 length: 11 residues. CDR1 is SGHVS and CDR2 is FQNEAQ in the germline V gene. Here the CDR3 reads CASTGTGELFF. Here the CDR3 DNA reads TGTGCCAGTACAGGGACCGGGGAGCTGTTTTTT.

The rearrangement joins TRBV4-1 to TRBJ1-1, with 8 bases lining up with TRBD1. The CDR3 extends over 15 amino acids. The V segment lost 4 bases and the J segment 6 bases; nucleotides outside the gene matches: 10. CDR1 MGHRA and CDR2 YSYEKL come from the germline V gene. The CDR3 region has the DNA TGCGCCAGCAGCCGAGCTCCCGGGACAGGATCTGAAGCTTTCTTT. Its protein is CASSRAPGTGSEAFF.

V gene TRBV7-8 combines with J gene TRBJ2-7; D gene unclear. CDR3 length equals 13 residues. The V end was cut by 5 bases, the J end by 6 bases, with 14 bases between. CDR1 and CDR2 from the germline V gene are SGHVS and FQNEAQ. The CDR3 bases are TGTGCCAGCAGCCCGGGCCCGAACCCCGAGCAGTACTTC. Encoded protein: CASSPGPNPEQYF. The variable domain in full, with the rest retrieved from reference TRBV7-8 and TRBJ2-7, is GAGVSQSPRYKVAKRGQDVALRCDPISGHVSLFWYQQALGQGPEFLTYFQNEAQLDKSGLPSDRFFAERPEGSVSTLKIQRTQQEDSAVYLCASSPGPNPEQYFGPGTRLTVT.